This TCR beta chain originates from a study of blood T cell repertoires in COVID-19. Study summary: Both acute and convalescent COVID-19 samples were obtained from the United States, Italy and Spain. In each case, the material was cDNA or gDNA derived from T cells, B-cell-depleted T cells, or PBMCs.

The J segment lost 6 bases and the V segment lost 3 bases, leaving 7 bases of the junction unmatched. The V gene's germline CDR1 is SGHVS and CDR2 FNYEAQ. This CDR3 is 15 amino acids long. In the source study's methods: Nucleated cell counts were estimated from reference gene primer amplification. Produced via immunoSEQ multiplex PCR; TCRdb's table is partial and in-frame only. V and J calls plus clone size are reproduced from that table; the DNA served to infer D and trimming. The sample carries tens of thousands of clones, around four fifths recorded once. In this sample, this clone turned up a few times.

Sample: peripheral blood. The clonotype was recovered from a man older than 75 with acute or convalescent COVID-19. V is TRBV7-6 and J is TRBJ2-1; TRBD2 agrees at 8 bases. CDR3 DNA: TGTGCCAGCAGCTTCGGGACTAGGGATGTCAATGAGCAGTTCTTC. Translated: CASSFGTRDVNEQFF.